Listed here is a single T cell receptor beta chain. Its binding antigen is unknown. Base qualities are not provided; no much larger clone lies one nucleotide away. In Seattle, one collaborating source enrolled patients while the infection was active and tracked those patients longitudinally over the course of disease. Whole blood was collected in K2EDTA tubes by collaborating institutions according to the institutions' own protocols. For TCRbeta analysis, collaborator samples were shipped as frozen whole blood, as isolated PBMCs, or as DNA extracted from either sample type. TCRbeta CDR3 regions were amplified from genomic DNA by means of the immunoSEQ Assay, a bias-controlled multiplex PCR. The authors' analysis ran thus. The number of nucleated cells in each sample was estimated from the amplification of reference gene primers within the assay. To quantify the absolute abundance of each unique TCRbeta CDR3 rearrangement, sequence reads were collapsed and filtered. For each sample, productive Simpson clonality was calculated as the square root of Simpson's diversity index across productive rearrangements. TCRdb obtained this table from immuneACCESS and retained in-frame rearrangements with V and J assigned. These tables miss some clones; where compared with another copy, unresolved V genes account for less than half of the shortfall, and the remainder is unexplained. V and J calls plus clone size are reproduced from that table; the DNA served to infer D and trimming. The sample table lists roughly 280,000 clones, around 90% of them with a count of one. Over 4% of the sample belongs to the ten largest clones.

The germline V gene specifies MNHNS as CDR1 and SASEGT as CDR2. V was cut back by 3 bases and J by 3 bases, leaving a gap of 6 bases between them. Reading from cysteine to phenylalanine, the CDR3 counts 12 amino acids. CDR3 DNA only is kept here, 36 bases in frame from base 1. These data originate in a study of blood T cell repertoires in COVID-19 (dated by TCRdb to 2018 to 2020). Background for the entire study: The collaborator samples originated in the United States, Italy and Spain and spanned the acute and convalescent phases of COVID-19. The prospective study material was composed of cDNA or gDNA derived from T cells, B-cell-depleted T cells, or PBMCs. The dataset comprised deeply sampled blood TCRbeta repertoires from subjects exposed to, actively infected with, or recovered from COVID-19. The repertoires were released in a freely available public database meant as a resource for research on the immune response to SARS-CoV-2. The samples were drawn from the first 160 participants of the ongoing ImmuneRACE study and from some 1,300 subjects provided by 6 global collaborators. The sample metadata nearly always contained a de-identified subject ID, COVID-19 status, age in years and sex. HLA class I and class II types, where available, came from metadata supplied by the sample provider rather than from assay-based typing. What the authors observed across the whole study: How much clinical and demographic metadata was included differed by source and by participant, and the metadata was provided uncurated.

This TCR derives from a woman aged 55 to 70 with COVID-19, enrolled during active disease. Sequencing used peripheral blood. The sequence is built from TRBV6-1 and TRBJ2-7, and possibly TRBD1, on 5 matching bases. The DNA sequence is given as TGTGCCAGCAGTGACAGGGTCTACGAGCAGTACTTC. Translated, it reads CASSDRVYEQYF.